This T cell receptor beta chain was sequenced for a study of T cell clonotyping in hematopoietic cell transplantation (dated by TCRdb to the early 2020s). About the investigation overall: Pretransplant samples from recipients were collected after cytoreduction. A total of more than 130 blood samples were collected in the study from about 40 consecutive transplant recipients and their related donors. Patient recruitment ran from 2015 to January 2017, and follow-up continued until late 2020 or death. General conclusions and limits of the study: Recipient repertoires showed only a small fraction of overlap with donor repertoires, and over 97% appeared de novo at the given depth. Broader posttransplant TCR repertoire diversity was predicted by donor and pretransplant recipient Inverse Simpson Index values. After transplant, TCR diversity in recipients dropped, and pathologically expanded clonotypes climbed progressively between day 30 and day 180. The sample size was limited, and because cells were not sorted, the contributions of CD4 and CD8 repertoires could not be separated.

Trimming removed 7 bases from V and 1 base from J, leaving 16 bases between the germline ends. From the cysteine up to the phenylalanine, the CDR3 has a length of 15 residues. The only DNA kept is the CDR3, 45 bases in frame from the first base. The germline V gene encodes CDR1 MDHEN and CDR2 SYDVKM. What the time point label conveys for this sample: recipient sample about 28 days before transplant, after cytoreduction. Blood from recipients was drawn about 28 days before transplant and again at days 30, 100 and 180 after transplant. Nuclei Lysis Solution was used to extract genomic DNA from fresh or cryopreserved unfractionated peripheral blood mononuclear cells. Notes on this clone: Its recognized antigen is unknown. No much larger clone exists at a distance of one base, and base qualities are not known.

With the immunoSEQ assay, which is a bias-controlled multiplex PCR relying on V- and J-specific primers, TCR beta CDR3 regions were amplified from genomic DNA. In a second PCR step, a proprietary barcode and Illumina adapter sequences were attached to the CDR3 amplicons. An Illumina MiSeq instrument was used for sequencing of the CDR3 libraries. The published analysis was carried out like this. Export and quality control were performed with immunoSEQ Analyzer 3.0, and downstream analyses were performed with R Bioconductor and Immunarch. Only productive rearrangements within the normalized downsampled data set were used in the calculation of repertoire metrics. In the normalized cohort, a clonotype counted as pathologically expanded if the clonotype was larger than 5 templates. The Inverse Simpson Index was used to measure repertoire diversity. CMV-specificity analyses were carried out on the non-normalized data set to capture all clonotypes. In its TCRdb copy, this immuneACCESS table keeps in-frame sequences only and misses some clones. Where compared with another copy, unresolved V genes explain less than half of these, and the others have no known cause. From that table come the V and J calls and clone size; the DNA was used to work out D and trimming. The sample contains 20,000 to 25,000 clones, about 90% of them found a single time. Together, the top ten hold about 3.7% of the sample.

The material sequenced was peripheral blood mononuclear cells, taken before stem cell transplant. The origin of this receptor is a man aged 18 to 29 with biphenotypic leukemia. Some clones in this sample may be carry-over from other donors' samples. The chain is assembled from TRBV28 and TRBJ2-5, with the D gene call left open. In nucleotides, the sequence is TGTGCCAGCAAACCCCACTCGAATGGCCAAGAGACCCAGTACTTC. Translated, it gives CASKPHSNGQETQYF.